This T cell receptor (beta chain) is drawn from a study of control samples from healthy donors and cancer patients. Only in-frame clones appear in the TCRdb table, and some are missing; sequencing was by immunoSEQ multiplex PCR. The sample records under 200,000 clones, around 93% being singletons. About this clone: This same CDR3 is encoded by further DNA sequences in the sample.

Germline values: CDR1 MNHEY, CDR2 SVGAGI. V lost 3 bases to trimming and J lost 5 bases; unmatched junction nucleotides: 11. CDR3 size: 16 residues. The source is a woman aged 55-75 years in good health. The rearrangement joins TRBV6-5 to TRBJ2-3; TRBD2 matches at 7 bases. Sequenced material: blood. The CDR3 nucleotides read TGTGCCAGCAGTTATCAGCCTAGCGGAGTAGGAGATACGCAGTATTTT. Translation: CASSYQPSGVGDTQYF.